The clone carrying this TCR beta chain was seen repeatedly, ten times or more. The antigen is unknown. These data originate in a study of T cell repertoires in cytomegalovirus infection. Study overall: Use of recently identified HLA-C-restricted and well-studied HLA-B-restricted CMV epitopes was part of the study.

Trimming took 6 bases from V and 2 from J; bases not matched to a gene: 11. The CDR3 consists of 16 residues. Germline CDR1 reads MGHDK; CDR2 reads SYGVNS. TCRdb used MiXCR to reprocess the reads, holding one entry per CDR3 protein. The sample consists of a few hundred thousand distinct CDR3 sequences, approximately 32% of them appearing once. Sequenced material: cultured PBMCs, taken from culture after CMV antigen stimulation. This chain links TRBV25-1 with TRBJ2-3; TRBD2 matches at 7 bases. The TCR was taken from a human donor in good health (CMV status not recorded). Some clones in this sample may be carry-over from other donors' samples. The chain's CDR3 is CASSGGNVLVTDTQYF. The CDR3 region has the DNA TGTGCCAGCAGCGGGGGGAATGTACTGGTCACAGATACGCAGTATTTT.